Described below is a single TCR beta chain sequence and its context. Antigen unknown. The sample comes from a study of cytomegalovirus exposure and HLA in healthy donors. Points from the study as a whole: Association of a missense DCLRE1C variant with TCR beta V- and J-gene trimming was reported in a later analysis. Diagnosis of cytomegalovirus status made by the classifier reportedly showed high specificity and sensitivity. In an earlier analysis, about 90% or about 30%: the productive usage of most TCR beta V segments.

Looked up from germline, CDR1 is LNHNV and CDR2 is YYDKDF (reference sequence). The CDR3 contains 14 residues. V dropped 2 bases and J dropped 4; count of bases not matched to a gene: 2. PCR involved 60 Vbeta and 13 Jbeta primers. Clones were read by immunoSEQ multiplex PCR, and TCRdb kept only the in-frame ones, dropping some. The data contain approximately 110,000 clones, 65% to 80% of them seen just once; the ten biggest clones take up around 13%. Input material: PBMCs. The chain joins TRBV15 to TRBJ2-5; 9 nucleotides agree with TRBD1. The clonotype was recovered from a woman in her thirties or forties in good health and CMV-seropositive. The CDR3 coding sequence is TGTGCCACCAGCAGAATGACAGGGGGAGAGACCCAGTACTTC. Translation gives CATSRMTGGETQYF.